The present entry profiles one TCR beta chain with its context. This clonotype has more than one count but fewer than ten. This receptor's antigen is unknown. The sample holds no much larger clone one base away, and base qualities are not on file. Looking up the germline V gene yields CDR1 SGHAT and CDR2 FQNNGV. From the cysteine through the phenylalanine, the CDR3 covers 14 amino acids. Only CDR3 DNA remains: 42 bases, in frame from the first base. This sample was taken from a study of blood T cells in healthy people across ages (dated by TCRdb to between 2014 and 2017). Context from the whole study: Template switching captured roughly one uniquely barcoded TCR beta cDNA molecule per two T cells in model experiments. Age-related changes in TCR beta repertoire diversity were measured in the study by deep sequencing normalized with unique cDNA molecular identifiers. The donors were divided into four age groups: young (average around 16 years), middle-aged (approximately 41), aged (about 61) and long-lived (around 87). The study analyzed two additional independent replicas of 1 million unique cDNA reads from the same blood draw for two donors, one aged 18 to 29 and one aged 80 or older. What the study reported, not specific to this receptor: Because the CMV infection status of the donors was unknown, age-related changes in expanded clonotypes may potentially have been confounded. Compared with the aged group, more naive CD4+ T cells, fewer expanded clones and increased TCR diversity were shown by the long-lived group, suggesting age selection. The percentage of naive T cells measured by flow cytometry correlated strongly with observed TCR beta diversity. Because profiling used bulk unsorted PBMCs, naive and antigen-experienced compartments could not be compared conclusively. Observed TCR beta diversity per million T cells fell roughly linearly with age, and a significant reduction was already apparent by age approximately 40. Total diversity estimates from one million sequenced T cells were considered lower bounds and underestimates.

Library preparation was by 5' RACE. The data were produced on an Illumina HiSeq 2500. A second PCR of 7 to 11 cycles was performed with a sample-barcoded 5' primer and a J-beta primer mix. Each TCR beta cDNA molecule received a unique molecular identifier from a template-switch 5' adaptor carrying 12 random nucleotides. Each sample yielded at least 3 million CDR3-containing paired-end reads. All of the RNA was converted into first-strand cDNA using the Mint cDNA synthesis kit, with a TRBC-specific oligonucleotide serving as the primer. Following uracil-DNA glycosylase treatment, a first 18-cycle PCR with universal primers M1SS and BC2_uni_R was performed on all cDNA. The authors processed their data as follows. Each sample was normalized by randomly selecting 1 million high-quality reads, each carrying a distinct molecular identifier. Instead of being binned into consensus sequences, reads that shared molecular identifiers were thrown out. CDR3 identification, clonotype clustering and error correction used MiTCR with a Q25 quality threshold and the strictest error-elimination algorithm. Lower-bound total TCR beta diversity was estimated with a nonparametric unseen species model using Euler transformation. TCRdb handled the public reads itself, with Q25 trimming in fastp and clone calling in MiXCR, and kept productive beta chains. Records with the same CDR3 protein are collapsed into one entry carrying the most frequent genes and DNA. The V and J calls come from TCRdb's annotation, not from the publication. This sample holds fewer than 800,000 distinct CDR3 sequences; around 25% were observed only once. 9.4% of the sample is taken by the ten largest.

Systemically healthy Caucasian individuals from Russia, some 40 in total and aged about 6 to 95 years, were included as donors. Roughly 11 milliliters of peripheral blood were drawn from each donor into EDTA-treated Vacutainer tubes. Ficoll-Paque density-gradient centrifugation was used to isolate PBMCs, with at least 7 million per sample. Total RNA, at least 6 micrograms per sample, was extracted from PBMCs with Trizol reagent. Naive CD45RAhigh/CD27high T cell percentages were measured by flow cytometry on a PBMC aliquot from every donor. These data also formed part of another study, on T cells of mothers and their children. According to the second study: Nine systemically healthy Caucasian individuals, comprising three mothers and their six children, were included as donors. cDNA synthesis consumed the entire amount of extracted RNA, loaded at approximately 1.4 ug RNA in each 15 ul reaction. In the second PCR, the M1S primer introduced both the sample barcodes and 2-4 random nucleotides. Each mother yielded over 9 million TCR beta CDR3 reads and each child 3 million or so reads. TCR recombination output is similarly shaped by thymic selection in related and unrelated pairs, with a minor effect exerted by inherited differences. Normalized repertoire overlap was always found to be slightly, but never significantly, higher in related mother-child pairs than in unrelated mother-child pairs. With a sensitivity of roughly 93 clones per million clonotypes, no persistent microchimeric T cell clones were detected. To look for features that set related mother-child pairs apart from unrelated individuals, the researchers ran deep NGS to compare the TCR beta repertoires of mothers and children. On average, the children were about 10 +/- 4 years old, while the mothers were about 37 +/- 4 years old. After adapter ligation with NEBNext reagents, the libraries were sequenced on Illumina HiSeq 2000 with 100+100 nt paired-end reads. Mother and child libraries were prepared a month apart and sequenced in separate runs to prevent cross-contamination. Each donor had between roughly 500,000 and 2,100,000 distinct TCR beta clonotypes identified. Naive TCR beta clonotypes were estimated from low-frequency clonotypes matched to each donor's FACS-determined naive share, without sorting.

This sequence was found in a boy younger than 18 in good health. The sequence joins TRBV11-2 to TRBJ2-5; 5 matching bases give a weak D call of TRBD1. The J call is uncertain, as TRBJ2-1 better fits the DNA end. Sequencing used blood. The nucleotide sequence is given as TGTGCCAGCAGCTTAGATCTTGGGGCGGCTGAGCAGTTCTTC. Its translation reads: CASSLDLGAAEQFF.